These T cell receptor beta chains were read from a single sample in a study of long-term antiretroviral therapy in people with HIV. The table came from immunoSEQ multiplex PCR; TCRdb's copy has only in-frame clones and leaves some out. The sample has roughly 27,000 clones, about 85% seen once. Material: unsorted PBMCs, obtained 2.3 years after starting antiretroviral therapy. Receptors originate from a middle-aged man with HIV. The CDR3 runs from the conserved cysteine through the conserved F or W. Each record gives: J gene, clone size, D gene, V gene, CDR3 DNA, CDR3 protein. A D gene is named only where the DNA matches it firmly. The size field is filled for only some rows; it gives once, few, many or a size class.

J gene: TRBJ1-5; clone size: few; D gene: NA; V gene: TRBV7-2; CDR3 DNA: TGTGCCAGCAGCTTAGCTGGGCCTCTAGATCAGCCCCAGCATTTT; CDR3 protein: CASSLAGPLDQPQHF
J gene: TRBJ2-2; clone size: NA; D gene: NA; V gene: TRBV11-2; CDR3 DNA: TGTGCCAGCAGCTCTAACACCGGGGAGCTGTTTTTT; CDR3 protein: CASSSNTGELFF
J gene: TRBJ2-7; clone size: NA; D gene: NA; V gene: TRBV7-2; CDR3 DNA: TGTGCCAGCAGCCCCGGACCGAGACAACAGTACTTC; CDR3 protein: CASSPGPRQQYF
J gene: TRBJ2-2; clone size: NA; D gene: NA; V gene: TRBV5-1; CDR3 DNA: TGCGCCAGCAGGGTCGTGGACACCGGGGAGCTGTTTTTT; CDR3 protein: CASRVVDTGELFF
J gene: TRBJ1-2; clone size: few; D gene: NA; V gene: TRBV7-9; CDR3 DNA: TGTGCCAGCAGCTCCGGTTATGGGGGAAGCTATGGCTACACCTTC; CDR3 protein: CASSSGYGGSYGYTF
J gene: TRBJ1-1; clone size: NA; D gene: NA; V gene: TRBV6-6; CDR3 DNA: TGTGCCAGCAGTTACTCGGGGAACATGAACACTGAAGCTTTCTTT; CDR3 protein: CASSYSGNMNTEAFF
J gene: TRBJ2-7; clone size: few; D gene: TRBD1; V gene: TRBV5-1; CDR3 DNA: TGCGCCAGCAGTCGGGACAGGAGCTCCTACGAGCAGTACTTC; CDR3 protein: CASSRDRSSYEQYF
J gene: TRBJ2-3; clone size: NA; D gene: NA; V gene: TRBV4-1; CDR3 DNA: TGCGCCAGCAGCCAAGGGGGGGCGGGCGGGGGCACAGATACGCAGTATTTT; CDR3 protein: CASSQGGAGGGTDTQYF
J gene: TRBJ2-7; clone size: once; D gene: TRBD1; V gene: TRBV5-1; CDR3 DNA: TGCGCCAGCAGCCGTGGACAGGGCTACGAGCAGTACTTC; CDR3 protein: CASSRGQGYEQYF
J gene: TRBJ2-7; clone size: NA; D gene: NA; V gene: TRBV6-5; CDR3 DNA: TGTGCCAGCAGTTACTCCCGGGCCCACTACGAGCAGTACTTC; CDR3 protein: CASSYSRAHYEQYF
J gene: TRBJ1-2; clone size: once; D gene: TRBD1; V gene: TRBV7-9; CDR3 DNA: TGTGCCAGCAGCTTAGCGACAGGGGAGGGCTACACCTTC; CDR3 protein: CASSLATGEGYTF
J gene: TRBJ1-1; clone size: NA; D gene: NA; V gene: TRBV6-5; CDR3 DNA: TGTGCCAGCAGTTACGGGACCGTAGGGGACACTGAAGCTTTCTTT; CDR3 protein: CASSYGTVGDTEAFF
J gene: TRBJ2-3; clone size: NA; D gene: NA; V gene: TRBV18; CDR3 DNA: TGTGCCAGCTCACCACCGCTAGATCAAGATACGCAGTATTTT; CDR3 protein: CASSPPLDQDTQYF
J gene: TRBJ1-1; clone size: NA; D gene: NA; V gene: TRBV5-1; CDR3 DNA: TGCGCCAGCAGCTTAGACACTGAAGCTTTCTTT; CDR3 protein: CASSLDTEAFF
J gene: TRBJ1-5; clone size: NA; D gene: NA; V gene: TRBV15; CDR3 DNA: TGTGCCACCAGCTCGGACAGACAAGGGTTTCAGCCCCAGCATTTT; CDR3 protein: CATSSDRQGFQPQHF
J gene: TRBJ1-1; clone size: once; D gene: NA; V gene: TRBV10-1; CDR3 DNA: TGCGCCAGCAGTCGGGGTATAGACACTGAAGCTTTCTTT; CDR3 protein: CASSRGIDTEAFF
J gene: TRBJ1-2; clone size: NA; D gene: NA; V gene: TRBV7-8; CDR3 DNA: TGTGCCAGCAGCAAAAGCGACGTCAGACTCTATGGCTACACCTTC; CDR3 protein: CASSKSDVRLYGYTF
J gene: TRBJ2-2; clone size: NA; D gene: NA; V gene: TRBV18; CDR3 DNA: TGTGCCAGCTCAGTGGACACCGGGGAGCTGTTTTTT; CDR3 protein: CASSVDTGELFF
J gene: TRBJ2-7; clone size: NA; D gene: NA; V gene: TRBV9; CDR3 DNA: TGTGCCAGCAGCGTAGAGGCGAGGGGCGCGATCCACGAGCAGTACTTC; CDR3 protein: CASSVEARGAIHEQYF
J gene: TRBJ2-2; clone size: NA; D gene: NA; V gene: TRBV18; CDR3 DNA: TGTGCCAGCTCACCTCAAGGGGGAAAGAACACCGGGGAGCTGTTTTTT; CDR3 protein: CASSPQGGKNTGELFF
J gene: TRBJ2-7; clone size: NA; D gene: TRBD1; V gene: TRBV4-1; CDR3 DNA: TGCGCCAGCAGCCTAGGACAGGACTCCTACGAGCAGTACTTC; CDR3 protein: CASSLGQDSYEQYF
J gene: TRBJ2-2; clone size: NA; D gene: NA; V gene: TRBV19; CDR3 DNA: TGTGCCAGTAGTGGGAGCGCCGGGGAGCTGTTTTTT; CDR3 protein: CASSGSAGELFF
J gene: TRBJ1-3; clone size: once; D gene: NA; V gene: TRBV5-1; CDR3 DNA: TGCGCCAGCAGCCCGGAGTGGGGGTCTGGAAACACCATATATTTT; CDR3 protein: CASSPEWGSGNTIYF
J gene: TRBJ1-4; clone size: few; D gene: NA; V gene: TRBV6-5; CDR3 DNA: TGTGCCAGCAGTTACGATCCGGGGCTATTCAGCGAAAAACTGTTTTTT; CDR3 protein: CASSYDPGLFSEKLFF
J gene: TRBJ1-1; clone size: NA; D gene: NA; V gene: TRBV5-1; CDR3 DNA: TGCGCCAGCAGTTCCCAGGGGCTGGGGACTGAAGCTTTCTTT; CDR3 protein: CASSSQGLGTEAFF
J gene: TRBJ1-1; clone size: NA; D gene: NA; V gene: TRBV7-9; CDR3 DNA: TGTGCCAGCAGCTTAGTCATCGAGGGCACTGAAGCTTTCTTT; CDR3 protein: CASSLVIEGTEAFF
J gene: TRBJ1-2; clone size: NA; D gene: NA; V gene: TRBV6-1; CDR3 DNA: TGTGCCAGCAGTGAATCAGGGTTATCAGGCTACACCTTC; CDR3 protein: CASSESGLSGYTF
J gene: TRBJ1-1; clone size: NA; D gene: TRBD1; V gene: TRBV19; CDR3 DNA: TGTGCCAGTAGTTTGTTACAGGGGGCGAACACTGAAGCTTTCTTT; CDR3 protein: CASSLLQGANTEAFF
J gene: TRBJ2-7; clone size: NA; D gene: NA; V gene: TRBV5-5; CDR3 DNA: TGTGCCAGCAGCTTTGGGGGGTACGAGCAGTACTTC; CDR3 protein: CASSFGGYEQYF
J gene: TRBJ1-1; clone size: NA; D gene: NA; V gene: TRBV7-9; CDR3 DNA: TGTGCCAGCAACGGACTCGGCGGGGGGCCCACTGAAGCTTTCTTT; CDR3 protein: CASNGLGGGPTEAFF
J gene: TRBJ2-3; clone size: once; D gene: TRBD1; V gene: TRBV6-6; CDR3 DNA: TGTGCCAGCAGTTATGACAGGGGGCCGGCAGATACGCAGTATTTT; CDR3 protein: CASSYDRGPADTQYF